These 20 T cell receptor beta chains came from one sample sequenced in a study of blood T cell repertoires in COVID-19. Measured with immunoSEQ multiplex PCR; TCRdb has only the in-frame clones, and not every one. The sample records 80,000 to 100,000 clones, roughly 75% being singletons. The sequenced sample was peripheral blood. The source of these receptors is a man over 45 who had recovered from COVID-19.

This chain's CDR3 is CASSSGTDSYEQYF. The CDR3 DNA reads as TGTGCCAGCAGTTCCGGGACAGACTCCTACGAGCAGTACTTC. V usage is TRBV6-2 or TRBV6-3 and J usage is TRBJ2-7; 7 bases agree with TRBD1. The CDR3 runs to 14 residues. V lost 4 bases, J lost 0 bases, and 3 bases stayed unmatched. From germline, CDR1 is MNHEY and CDR2 SVGEGT.

This chain uses TRBV12-3 or TRBV12-4 with TRBJ2-2; possibly TRBD2 for D (5 bases). The CDR3 is made up of 13 amino acids. Trimming took 5 bases from V and 2 from J, leaving 6 bases between them. CDR3 nucleotides: TGTGCCAGCAGTAGACTAAACACCGGGGAGCTGTTTTTT. This translates into CASSRLNTGELFF.

The V gene is TRBV11-2, the J gene TRBJ1-2, with TRBD1 identical over 8 bases. J lost 8 bases, V lost 5 bases, and 16 bases had no gene match. CDR1 SGHAT and CDR2 FQNNGV come from the germline V gene. This CDR3 is 16 amino acids long. The CDR3, as DNA: TGTGCCAGCAGCCAGTCAACTCCCCGGACAGGGCGCGGCTACACCTTC. Its protein is CASSQSTPRTGRGYTF. Full variable domain (rest looked up from reference TRBV11-2 and TRBJ1-2): EAGVAQSPRYKIIEKRQSVAFWCNPISGHATLYWYQQILGQGPKLLIQFQNNGVVDDSQLPKDRFSAERLKGVDSTLKIQPAKLEDSAVYLCASSQSTPRTGRGYTFGSGTRLTVV.

The V call is TRBV7-2, the J call TRBJ2-7; D not certain. CDR3 length: 11 residues. The germline V and J ends were trimmed by 4 bases and 2 bases, with 3 bases remaining between them. Germline CDR1 and CDR2: SGHTA and FQGNSA. The CDR3 nucleotides are TGTGCCAGCAGCTCCGCCTACGAGCAGTACTTC. Translation: CASSSAYEQYF.

The chain employs TRBV3-1 (or the pseudogene TRBV3-2) and TRBJ2-3; 7 bases fit TRBD1. The CDR3 sequence is 16 residues long. Germline V gives CDR1 LGHDT, CDR2 YNNKEL (reference sequence). Unmatched junction bases numbered 7, after V lost 2 bases and J lost 2 bases. The CDR3 DNA follows: TGTGCCAGCAGCCAACGGACAGGTTGGCTCACAGATACGCAGTATTTT. Translation: CASSQRTGWLTDTQYF.

This clone occurred once. CDR3 region: CASSLGKTQYF. CDR3 DNA: TGTGCCAGCAGCTTAGGCAAGACCCAGTACTTC. V usage is TRBV7-3 and J usage is TRBJ2-5; no reliable D call. CDR1 and CDR2 (germline): SGHTA, FQGTGA. The length of the CDR3 is 11 residues. V lost 2 bases and J lost 6, with 4 bases in between.

This clone was counted only a few times. Other DNA sequences of this sample code for an identical CDR3. The rearrangement uses TRBV6-2 or TRBV6-3 and TRBJ2-1; D remains unclear. Germline CDR1 reads MNHEY; CDR2 reads SVGEGT. CDR3 length: 15 amino acids. The germline V and J ends were trimmed by 2 bases and 0 bases, with 8 bases remaining between them. CDR3 sequence (DNA): TGTGCCAGCAGTTACGGGCCAAGCTCCTACAATGAGCAGTTCTTC. Encoded protein: CASSYGPSSYNEQFF.

This clone was counted a single time. The rearrangement links TRBV27 to TRBJ1-1; D remains unclear. The CDR3 sequence is 14 residues long. Germline values: CDR1 MNHEY, CDR2 SMNVEV (reference sequence). The V and J ends lost 4 bases and 7 bases respectively, with 16 bases between them. Here the CDR3 reads CASSSRTRTIEAFF. As DNA, the CDR3 is TGTGCCAGCAGTTCCCGGACTCGAACGATTGAAGCTTTCTTT.

The genes are TRBV4-3 and TRBJ2-2; TRBD1 agrees at 7 bases. The V gene's germline CDR1 is LGHNA and CDR2 YSLEER. Germline trimming cut 4 bases from V and 6 bases from J; bases unmatched to any gene: 8. CDR3 length: 15 amino acids. The CDR3 reads CASSRQGQLAGELFF. The CDR3 DNA is TGCGCCAGCAGCCGGCAGGGACAGCTCGCCGGGGAGCTGTTTTTT.

This chain joins TRBV4-1 and TRBJ1-6, with D perhaps TRBD1 (6 bases). The length of the CDR3 is 18 residues. Germline lookup yields CDR1 MGHRA and CDR2 YSYEKL. V lost 4 bases and J lost 7, with 23 bases in between. CDR3 loop: CASSLRPGESLGNSPLHF. The CDR3 region has the DNA TGCGCCAGCAGCCTACGCCCAGGGGAGAGTTTGGGAAATTCACCCCTCCACTTT.

This sequence joins TRBV4-3 and TRBJ2-1; 12 bases map to TRBD2. CDR1 is LGHNA and CDR2 is YSLEER in the germline V gene. Unmatched junction bases numbered 3, after V lost 1 base and J lost 8 bases. This CDR3 has 15 amino acids. CDR3 in amino acids: CASSQGLAGAYEQFF. CDR3 coding DNA: TGCGCCAGCAGCCAAGGACTAGCGGGAGCCTATGAGCAGTTCTTC.

The chain carries TRBV6-5 and TRBJ1-3; D remains ambiguous. CDR3 length: 16 amino acids. CDR1 is MNHEY, CDR2 SVGAGI, per germline. The V and J ends lost 0 bases and 0 bases respectively, with 9 bases between them. The CDR3 coding sequence is TGTGCCAGCAGTTACTCCAGGATCCTCTCTGGAAACACCATATATTTT. Translation gives CASSYSRILSGNTIYF.

V usage is TRBV11-2 and J usage is TRBJ2-5; a possible D gene is TRBD2 (6 bases). The CDR3 has 14 residues. V lost 6 bases to trimming and J lost 5 bases, with 16 bases between them. Germline loops: CDR1 SGHAT, CDR2 FQNNGV. For the CDR3, the DNA is TGTGCCAGCAGTCACTACGGGGGTATGGAGACCCAGTACTTC. It translates to CASSHYGGMETQYF.

V is TRBV5-4 and J is TRBJ2-6; D unresolved. The CDR3 extends over 17 amino acids. Germline V gene data show CDR1 as SGHNT and CDR2 as YYREEE (reference sequence). V lost 2 bases, J lost 0 bases, and 12 bases lay in between. The CDR3 DNA sequence: TGTGCCAGCAGCTTATTGGGCAGGCCCTCTGGGGCCAACGTCCTGACTTTC. Translated, it gives CASSLLGRPSGANVLTF.

V gene TRBV24-1 combines with J gene TRBJ1-5; tentatively, D is TRBD1 (5 bases). Looked up from germline, CDR1 is KGHDR and CDR2 is SFDVKD. The CDR3 totals 15 residues. The V and J ends lost 4 bases and 4 bases respectively, with 13 bases between them. This CDR3 reads CATSDPREGNQPQHF. DNA of the CDR3: TGTGCCACCAGTGACCCCAGGGAGGGGAATCAGCCCCAGCATTTT.

This chain links TRBV3-1 (or the pseudogene TRBV3-2) with TRBJ1-2; 7 bases align to TRBD1. Germline CDR1 reads LGHDT; CDR2 reads YNNKEL (reference sequence). There are 16 residues in the CDR3. The junction had 7 bases not matched to a gene; V was cut back by 1 base and J by 2 bases. In DNA, the CDR3 is TGTGCCAGCAGCCAAGGCGCAGGGGGTGACAACTATGGCTACACCTTC. It yields the protein CASSQGAGGDNYGYTF.

The chain carries TRBV6-5 and TRBJ1-1, with a possible D match to TRBD1 (6 bases). The germline V gene encodes CDR1 MNHEY and CDR2 SVGAGI. The V end was cut by 0 bases, the J end by 11 bases, with 16 bases between. The CDR3 totals 14 residues. The CDR3 bases are TGTGCCAGCAGTTACTCGTTGGGGGAAGGACAGGCTTTCTTT. It codes for CASSYSLGEGQAFF.

The chain recombines TRBV19 with TRBJ2-6; 7 positions match TRBD1. The ends lost 9 bases at V and 0 bases at J; junction bases unmatched: 5. Germline V gives CDR1 LNHDA, CDR2 SQIVND (reference sequence). There are 15 residues in the CDR3. CDR3 nucleotides: TGTGCCAGCAAGGGACAGACCTCTGGGGCCAACGTCCTGACTTTC. It specifies CASKGQTSGANVLTF. Complete variable domain (other parts from reference TRBV19 and TRBJ2-6): DGGITQSPKYLFRKEGQNVTLSCEQNLNHDAMYWYRQDPGQGLRLIYYSQIVNDFQKGDIAEGYSVSREKKESFPLTVTSAQKNPTAFYLCASKGQTSGANVLTFGAGSRLTVL.

The chain employs TRBV6-1 and TRBJ1-6; D is unresolved. Germline V gene sequence: CDR1 MNHNS, CDR2 SASEGT. Trimming cost V 2 bases and J 0 bases, with 5 bases left between them. This CDR3 is built from 15 residues. The CDR3 loop is CASSESLSYNSPLHF. DNA for the CDR3: TGTGCCAGCAGTGAATCCCTCTCCTATAATTCACCCCTCCACTTT.

The chain combines TRBV3-1 (or the pseudogene TRBV3-2) with TRBJ2-7, with D perhaps TRBD2 (6 bases). The germline gives CDR1 LGHDT, CDR2 YNNKEL (reference sequence). The V end lost 4 bases, the J end lost 5 bases, and 15 bases lay between the germline ends. CDR3 length: 14 amino acids. The CDR3 DNA is TGTGCCAGCAGCCCTCGACTAGATGGGGACGAGCAGTACTTC. Amino acid sequence: CASSPRLDGDEQYF.